This paragraph covers one TCR beta chain sequence. The source of the sample is a study of cytotoxic CD8 clonotypes in ibrutinib-treated CLL. The method was immunoSEQ multiplex PCR; TCRdb's version includes in-frame clones alone and lacks a portion of them. The table has 100,000 to 150,000 clones, approximately 85% seen once. This CDR3 has 15 amino acids. Trimming stripped 4 bases from V and 1 base from J, with 11 bases between. CDR1 and CDR2 (germline): MNHEY, SVGAGI. V usage is TRBV6-5 and J usage is TRBJ1-5, with unresolved D. The clonotype was recovered from a human donor with chronic lymphocytic leukemia. Specimen: PBMCs, collected after 24 months of ibrutinib treatment. The CDR3: CASSLTESSNQPQHF. In nucleotides, the CDR3 is TGTGCCAGCAGTTTAACAGAGTCCAGCAATCAGCCCCAGCATTTT.